The following is a TCR beta chain sequence with its context. Its antigen remains unidentified. Qualities for individual bases were not recorded, and no much larger clone is one base off. The V end loses 5 bases and the J end loses 3 bases, and a stretch of 8 bases separates them. There are 13 amino acids in the CDR3, from cysteine to phenylalanine inclusive. Left in the record is the CDR3 DNA by itself, 39 bases read in frame from the first base. CDR1 SGHTA and CDR2 FQGTGA were looked up in the germline V gene. The data were obtained in a study of blood T cell repertoires in COVID-19 (TCRdb year 2020). Background for the entire study: Samples covering the acute and convalescent phases of COVID-19 were provided by collaborators in the United States, Italy and Spain. The material from the prospective study consisted of cDNA or gDNA derived from T cells, B-cell-depleted T cells, or PBMCs. The dataset comprised deeply sampled blood TCRbeta repertoires from subjects exposed to, actively infected with, or recovered from COVID-19. The repertoires were made available in a free public database intended to serve as a resource for research on the immune response to SARS-CoV-2. The samples were drawn from the first 160 participants of the ongoing ImmuneRACE study and from over a thousand subjects provided by 6 global collaborators. Sample metadata almost always included a de-identified subject ID, COVID-19 status, age in years and sex. Where HLA class I and class II types were available, the types were taken from metadata supplied by the sample provider, not from assay-based typing.

Summary of the overall study and its limitations: How much clinical and demographic metadata was included differed by source and by participant, and the metadata was provided uncurated.

Participants in the prospective study were enrolled through a virtual design, were aged roughly 18 to 100 years, and lived in roughly 24 United States geographic areas. In the prospective study, participants were assigned to cohorts based on the clinical history participants reported in a screening survey and a study questionnaire. ImmuneRACE Cohort 3 recovered participants were defined by two consecutive negative NP/OP PCR tests, healthcare professional clearance, or symptom resolution. In the prospective study, mobile phlebotomists collected whole blood, serum and a nasopharyngeal or oropharyngeal swab from each participant. Participants in the prospective study had the option to provide additional blood draws and questionnaires over a roughly 2-month period. Prospective study blood samples were shipped either frozen or at room temperature before DNA extraction. TCRbeta CDR3 regions were amplified from genomic DNA by means of the immunoSEQ Assay, a bias-controlled multiplex PCR. Turning to the authors' computational methods: Within the assay, amplification of reference gene primers was used to estimate how many nucleated cells each sample contained. To quantify the absolute abundance of each unique TCRbeta CDR3 rearrangement, sequence reads were collapsed and filtered. For each sample, productive Simpson clonality was calculated as the square root of Simpson's diversity index across productive rearrangements. TCRdb limited this immuneACCESS table to in-frame rearrangements with V and J called. A share of clones is missing; checked studies link under half to unresolved V genes, and the rest is unexplained. V and J calls and clone size are given by that table; D and trimming were obtained from the DNA. Within this sample are some 110,000 clones, with over 80% of them counted one time only. The biggest ten clones account for nearly 4% of the sample.

This clonotype originated in a woman aged 25 to 39 who had recovered from COVID-19. Rearrangement joined TRBV7-3 to TRBJ2-1; confidence is insufficient to name the D gene. Material: PBMCs or T cells enriched from blood (not recorded which). The bases are TGTGCCAGCAGCCCGGAGAACTACAATGAGCAGTTCTTC. Its product reads: CASSPENYNEQFF.